This TCR beta chain emerged from a study of early T cells in non-severe SARS-CoV-2 infection. Turning to the study itself: Chains were not paired, and sequencing was done on bulk RNA from unsorted whole blood. General study results and limits: Lookups in VDJdb leaned toward anti-spike CD8 responses and missed private and CD4 specificities.

In regard to this clonotype: Its matching antigen is unknown.

V lost 0 bases to trimming and J lost 5 bases, with 6 bases between them. The CDR3 covers 13 residues. CDR1 and CDR2 (germline): LGHDT, YNNKEL (reference sequence). Attachment of unique molecular identifiers to individual cDNA molecules was performed. TCRdb re-analysed the 5' RACE reads in MiXCR, keeping a single row per CDR3 protein. The data hold under 90,000 distinct CDR3 sequences, with approximately 13% observed a single time. The specimen sequenced was whole blood. The rearrangement joins TRBV3-1 to TRBJ2-3; possibly TRBD1 or TRBD2 for D (5 bases each). This TCR came from an adult who was a healthcare worker with PCR-confirmed SARS-CoV-2 infection or an uninfected control (not recorded which). CDR3 region: CASSQDGGDTQYF. CDR3 DNA: TGTGCCAGCAGCCAAGATGGGGGAGATACGCAGTATTTT.